This T cell receptor (beta chain) was identified in a study of cytomegalovirus exposure and HLA in healthy donors. About the study: The early release's HLA-typed donors yielded approximately 82 million unique TCRs.

The study's findings and limits: Most TCR beta V segments were productive about 87% or about 30% of the time in an earlier analysis. A list of 150 to 200 TCR beta chains associated with cytomegalovirus was given.

Amplification used 60 Vbeta primers and 13 Jbeta primers. The table came from immunoSEQ multiplex PCR; TCRdb's copy has only in-frame clones and leaves some out. The sample holds roughly 180,000 clones, about three quarters seen once. Concerning this clone itself: Its antigen is undetermined.

The V segment lost 1 base and the J segment 2 bases; nucleotides outside the gene matches: 6. Germline values: CDR1 SGHRS, CDR2 YFSETQ. This CDR3 region has 16 residues. This clonotype was obtained from a female donor in good health and CMV-seronegative. Sequenced material: PBMCs. The chain carries TRBV5-1 and TRBJ1-5; 7 positions agree with TRBD1. DNA of the CDR3: TGCGCCAGCAGCTTGACGACAGGGCAGGGCAATCAGCCCCAGCATTTT. It translates to CASSLTTGQGNQPQHF.